This T cell receptor beta chain is from a study of CD8+ T cells in alopecia areata. Study at large: Each recipient was an approximately 6-10-week-old female C3H/HeJ mouse given skin from a 6-12-month-old C3H/HeJ donor with spontaneous alopecia.

There are a few counts of this clone. Antigen: not known. At residue 12, TCRdb's protein is not the same as the translated DNA, so the protein here was read from the DNA. Gene names refer to mouse genes. The CDR3 end falls 3 residues outside the read, so it is completed with the germline J gene. Extraction and reverse transcription of RNA yielded cDNA as the sequencing template. Some clones are missing from TCRdb's copy, which holds only in-frame ones; the method was immunoSEQ multiplex PCR. The sample shows about 110,000 clones, no singletons; the ten largest hold about 20%. Study results and caveats: Across lesional scalp, and particularly alopecia totalis/universalis, clonality surpassed that of normal scalp. Mice showed TCR sharing more clearly than patients did, possibly owing to HLA. Alphabeta T cells residing in normal skin are also sequenced in scalp samples.

The CDR3 length is 15 residues. Trimming pared 5 bases from V and 2 bases from J, leaving 14 bases between. Per the germline V gene, CDR1 is NNHDY and CDR2 is SYVADS. The TCR sequence derives from a C3H/HeJ mouse with alopecia areata. This line is of MHC haplotype H2-k. The chain links TRBV13-3 to TRBJ1-3; D may be TRBD1 (6 bases). Sequenced: lesional skin. The CDR3 is CASRGQQGTGNTLYF. The CDR3 DNA, read in part, is TGTGCCAGCAGAGGACAGCAAGGGACTGGAAATACG.